This T cell receptor (beta chain) was documented in a study of identifying expanded T cells in peripheral blood. Study-wide findings and caveats: About 1.2 clones differed between technical replicates, versus about 15 and 19 over time. Clone count variance between roughly 2-week samples rose with total template count.

Trimming pared 7 bases from V and 6 bases from J, leaving 18 bases between. Looked up from germline, CDR1 is SGHRS and CDR2 is YFSETQ. The CDR3 consists of 14 residues. Healthy donors had no documented immune events, such as infections, while sampled. Libraries were prepared by immunoSEQ multiplex PCR; TCRdb keeps only in-frame clonotypes and omits some of them. In the table there are about 130,000 clones, 75% to 90% of which are singletons. Details on this clone: Its target is not known.

This TCR was recovered from a person aged 18 to 70 in good health. The chain employs TRBV5-1 and TRBJ2-3, with D perhaps matching TRBD1 or TRBD2 (5 bases each). Sequenced input: blood. CDR3 DNA sequence: TGCGCCAGCCGAAGGGACGGCTCATGGGATACGCAGTATTTT. Translation: CASRRDGSWDTQYF. Looking up the rest from reference TRBV5-1 and TRBJ2-3 gives the full variable domain: KAGVTQTPRYLIKTRGQQVTLSCSPISGHRSVSWYQQTPGQGLQFLFEYFSETQRNKGNFPGRFSGRQFSNSRSEMNVSTLELGDSALYLCASRRDGSWDTQYFGPGTRLTVL.